The 2 T cell receptor beta chains in this list originate from one sample, sequenced in a study of blood T cells in healthy people across ages. Combining a sample-barcoded 5' primer with a J-beta primer mix, a second PCR ran for about 6 to 12 cycles. TCRdb processed the 5' RACE reads anew with MiXCR; each CDR3 protein has one entry. The repertoire holds 1.5 million to 2 million distinct CDR3 sequences, with over 25% as singletons. Sequenced: blood. Receptor source: a young woman in good health.

Note on this clonotype: The junction departs from the called germline gene at one end, perhaps through a read error. CDR3 sequence (DNA): TGTGCCAGCAGCGTAGACAGGGGGAATGGCTACACCTTC. Its translation: CASSVDRGNGYTF. The V and J genes are TRBV11-2 and TRBJ1-2, with TRBD1 matching 9 bases. This CDR3 region has 13 residues. Germline loops: CDR1 SGHAT, CDR2 FQNNGV.

This clonotype appeared many times. V and J are TRBV6-5 and TRBJ1-2; D possibly corresponds to TRBD1 (5 bases). V was shortened by 8 bases and J by 7 bases, with 11 bases between the two germline ends. Germline CDR1 is MNHEY and CDR2 is SVGAGI. This CDR3 comprises 11 residues. The DNA for the CDR3 is TGTGCCAGCTCTGCCGGGGCTGGCTACACCTTC. Encoded protein: CASSAGAGYTF.